This T cell receptor (beta chain) was captured in a study of blood T cells in healthy people across ages. Looked up from germline, CDR1 is SQVTM and CDR2 is ANQGSEA. This CDR3 is built from 10 residues. The V gene lost 5 bases and the J gene lost 7 bases, with 8 bases spanning the gap. A sample-barcoded 5' primer and a J-beta primer mix were used in a second PCR of roughly 7 to 11 cycles. One entry per CDR3 protein results from TCRdb running MiXCR on the 5' RACE reads. The sample has 1 million or so distinct CDR3 sequences; 20% to 25% are singletons. The study drew donors from healthy Caucasian individuals in Russia aged about 6 to 90. These data also featured in a second study, about T cells of mothers and their children.

The rearrangement links TRBV29-1 to TRBJ1-2; no firm D call. Sequencing was done on a sample of blood. This TCR was sampled from a girl between 2 and 10 years old in good health. The CDR3 spells CSVPGGGYTF. In DNA form, the CDR3 reads TGCAGCGTTCCGGGCGGTGGCTACACCTTC.